This TCR beta chain was captured by sequencing in a study of blood T cells in healthy people across ages. There are 16 residues in the CDR3. V was clipped by 1 base and J by 3 bases, with 12 bases between them. Through a sample-barcoded 5' primer and a J-beta primer mix, a second PCR was run for roughly 7 to 11 cycles. Every cDNA molecule bore a tag from a template-switch adaptor containing 12 random nucleotides. TCRdb re-analysed the 5' RACE reads in MiXCR, keeping a single row per CDR3 protein. The sample records about 1.1 million distinct CDR3 sequences, roughly two fifths being singletons. Whole-study findings and limits: Conclusively comparing naive with antigen-experienced cells was impossible with unsorted PBMCs.

The total RNA that was extracted per sample amounted to at least 6 micrograms. As to this clonotype: The antigen remains undetermined.

V gene TRBV12-3 or TRBV12-4 combines with J gene TRBJ2-2; D may correspond to TRBD1 or TRBD2 (6 bases each). The sequence derives from a young man in good health. The sample comprised blood. The CDR3 DNA reads TGTGCCAGCAGTTTAGACGGGGGCGTGGACACCGGGGAGCTGTTTTTT. This sequence encodes CASSLDGGVDTGELFF.